The entry below describes one TCR beta chain. The specificity of this receptor is unknown. TCRdb shows the sequencer as Illumina HiSeq 2000. TCR beta cDNA libraries were made by 5'RACE template switching that added a universal primer site and unique molecular identifiers. Priming for cDNA synthesis came from the TCR beta constant segment, and two successive PCR amplification steps followed. Per the source publication's procedure: MIGEC was used to demultiplex reads and group reads by UMI, and MiTCR was used to assemble and quantify clonotypes. Only TCR cDNA sequences supported by at least two reads were kept to exclude erroneous sequences. The tcR package was used for downstream repertoire analysis, and clonotypes were matched across fractions by CDR3 nucleotide sequence plus V segment. VDJmatch was used to annotate antigen specificity against VDJdb, with one amino acid substitution allowed in CDR3. The reads, reprocessed by TCRdb, yield one row per CDR3 protein sequence and no DNA. The V and J calls, along with clone size, are taken from TCRdb and not from the paper's own processing. The sample table includes 130,000 to 150,000 distinct CDR3 sequences. Less than 15% of the sample comes from the top ten.

The sample is drawn from a study of T cells expressing NK-cell markers (TCRdb year 2020). About the investigation overall: Three sorted T-cell subsets (CD3+CD56+NKG2C+, CD3+CD56+NKG2C- and CD3+CD56-NKG2C+) from roughly eight donors had their TCR beta-chain repertoires profiled. Among the eight sequenced donors, only one was HCMV-seronegative, while the other seven were HCMV-seropositive. All eight donors whose samples were sequenced were randomly selected healthy volunteers, three of them men and five women. Illumina HiSeq 2000/2500, MiSeq or NextSeq was used to sequence libraries as 2 x 150 bp reads. Points the paper makes about the study in general: In over five donors, the dominant CD3+CD56+NKG2C+ clonotypes were among the top 10 CD8+ clonotypes and accounted for about 1.0-7.0% of CD8+ T cells. Whether the expanded NKG2C-expressing T cell clones were specific for HCMV antigens remained unclear. Those dominant clonotypes were again the most abundant among CD3+CD56-NKG2C+ cells in several donors, at roughly 25-65%.

A commercial ELISA kit detecting HCMV-specific IgG in serum was used to determine HCMV serostatus. Ficoll density gradient centrifugation was used to isolate peripheral blood mononuclear cells from blood. Including the terminal cysteine and phenylalanine, the CDR3 comprises 17 residues. No DNA appears here. Based on the germline V gene (reference sequence), the CDR1 and CDR2 sequences are LGHDT and YNNKEL. The sequenced sample was blood T cells: a sorted CD56 or NKG2C T cell subset, CD4+ or CD8+ T cells, or bulk PBMC T cells (not recorded which). The receptor comes from a man aged 18-30 years in good health. Donor details come from another sample of the same person, matched by shared clones. The V and J segments used are TRBV3-1 and TRBJ1-2; TCRdb names TRBD1, which stays unverified in the absence of DNA. The CDR3 has the sequence CASSQGPWTGGGNGYTF.